Sequencing of this T cell receptor beta chain was carried out in a study of cytomegalovirus exposure and HLA in healthy donors. The PCR was carried out with 60 Vbeta primers and 13 Jbeta primers. Assay: immunoSEQ multiplex PCR; the TCRdb copy retains only in-frame clones and omits some. The sample shows more than 95,000 clones, 60% to 80% of them seen only once. Trimming took 6 bases from V and 1 from J, leaving 16 bases between them. This CDR3 spans 15 amino acids. The germline CDR1 and CDR2 sequences are PRHDT and FYEKMQ (reference sequence). The sequenced material came from PBMCs. The clonotype comes from a man in his fifties or sixties in good health and CMV-seropositive. The V gene is TRBV13, the J gene TRBJ2-7, with a weak D call TRBD1 (5 bases). CDR3 nucleotide sequence: TGTGCCAGCAGACGAGCGAGACAGTCGTCCTACGAGCAGTACTTC. Residues: CASRRARQSSYEQYF. The variable domain in full, completed from reference TRBV13 and TRBJ2-7, reads AAGVIQSPRHLIKEKRETATLKCYPIPRHDTVYWYQQGPGQDPQFLISFYEKMQSDKGSIPDRFSAQQFSDYHSELNMSSLELGDSALYFCASRRARQSSYEQYFGPGTRLTVT.